The T cell receptor beta chain described here comes from a study of spatial heterogeneity in lung cancer (dated by TCRdb to about 2019). Regarding the research as a whole: Beta-chain transcripts were consistently detected in greater numbers than alpha-chain transcripts, which likely reflects a higher abundance of beta-chain transcripts. Nonsynonymous mutation counts, determined by whole-exome sequencing of tumor tissue, were related to TCR repertoire features. In the raw uncorrected reads, each unique combination of TCR and UMI appeared more than ten times on average. Both alpha and beta chains were TCR-sequenced in samples taken at surgery, namely 220 tumor regions, 62 to 65 matched nontumor lung samples and 56 PBMC samples. The study quantitatively compared TCR alpha and beta repertoires across multiple tumor regions, matched nontumor lung and blood in non-small cell lung cancer. A strong correlation was found between TCR transcript counts in tumor regions and a T cell transcriptional module score from matched bulk RNA-seq.

This clonotype was recorded many times. It has no known antigen specificity. No qualities accompany the bases; no much larger clone lies one base away. V and J are trimmed by 5 bases and 0 bases, and the gene matches miss 7 bases of the junction. The CDR3 runs 17 amino acids, cysteine and phenylalanine included. Only the CDR3 DNA is retained, 51 bases long and in frame from the first base. Reading the germline V gene (reference sequence) gives CDR1 MNHNY and CDR2 SVGAGI. The meaning of the sample's time point label: sample taken at primary tumor resection. Donors were about 70 patients with early-stage, untreated non-small cell lung cancer from the lung TRACERx cohort. Whole RNA extracted from tumor and nontumor lung tissue, or from cryopreserved PBMC samples, was used for TCR sequencing without cell sorting. A patient was chosen for TCR sequencing only when enough RNA was available from at least two tumor regions. Before being selected, tumor and adjacent nontumor lung specimens were reviewed by a lung pathologist.

Broader findings and caveats from the paper: Counts of ubiquitous and regional expanded TCRs were found to correlate with counts of ubiquitous and regional nonsynonymous mutations, respectively. Confirming at a functional level the hypothesis that regional TCRs recognize regional mutations was considered to require additional single-cell paired TCR alpha and beta sequencing. The tumor nonsynonymous mutation count correlated with the number of expanded alpha and beta TCRs within the tumor. Estimated TCR-seq coverage of tumor T cells was only 5.5% to 7% for alpha chains and about 12% for beta chains.

Library creation used 5' RACE. The sample was run on a NextSeq 500. The TCR library protocol attached a unique molecular identifier to each TCR cDNA molecule to allow correction of PCR and sequencing errors. The authors' analysis ran thus. TCR identification, UMI-based error correction and CDR3 extraction were performed with Decombinator tools. Expanded TCRs were defined as those above a frequency of 2 per 1,000, corresponding to the top 1% of the tumor frequency distribution. Expanded tumor TCRs statistically deemed absent (corrected P<0.05) from at least one tumor region were classed as regional, and all other expanded tumor TCRs were classed as ubiquitous. Renyi diversity was computed with the R vegan package after each repertoire had been subsampled 100 times to 5,000 TCRs. CDR3 similarity networks were built from amino acid triplet string-kernel similarity, connecting CDR3s with pairwise similarity above 0.82. TCRdb passed the public sequencing reads through fastp at Q25 and MiXCR, retaining productive beta sequences. Merged by CDR3 protein, the rows form single entries marked with the most common genes and DNA. TCRdb's processing, not the authors' own work, is the source of the V and J calls. Within this sample are thousands of distinct CDR3 sequences, with roughly 7.5% of them counted one time only. In total, the top ten clones hold 7% to 10% of the sample.

The clonotype was recovered from a male donor with early-stage non-small cell lung cancer. The V and J genes are TRBV6-6 and TRBJ2-6; TRBD1 fits 7 bases in the junction. Sample: lung tumor tissue, taken at surgery. DNA sequence: TGTGCCAGCAGTGCCGGGACAGCCCTCTCTGGGGCCAACGTCCTGACTTTC. Its coded protein is CASSAGTALSGANVLTF.